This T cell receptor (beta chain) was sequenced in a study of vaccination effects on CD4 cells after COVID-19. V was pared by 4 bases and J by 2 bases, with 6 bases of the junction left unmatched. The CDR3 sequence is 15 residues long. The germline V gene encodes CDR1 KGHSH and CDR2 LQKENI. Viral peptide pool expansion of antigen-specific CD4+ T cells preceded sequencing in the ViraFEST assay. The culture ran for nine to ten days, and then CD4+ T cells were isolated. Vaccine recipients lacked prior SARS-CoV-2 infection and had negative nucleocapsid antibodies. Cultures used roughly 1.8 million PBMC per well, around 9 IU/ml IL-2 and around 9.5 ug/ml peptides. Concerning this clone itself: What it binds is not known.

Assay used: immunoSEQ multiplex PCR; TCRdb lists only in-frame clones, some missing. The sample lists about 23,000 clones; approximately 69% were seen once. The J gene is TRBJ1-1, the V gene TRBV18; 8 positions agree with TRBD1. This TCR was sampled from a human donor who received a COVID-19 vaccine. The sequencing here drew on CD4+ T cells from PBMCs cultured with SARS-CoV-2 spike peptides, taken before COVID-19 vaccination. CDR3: CASSLATGVNTEAFF. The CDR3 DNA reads TGTGCCAGCTCACTCGCGACAGGGGTTAACACTGAAGCTTTCTTT.